These 8 T cell receptor beta chains share one sample of origin, sequenced in a study of blood T cell repertoires in COVID-19. Data came from immunoSEQ multiplex PCR; TCRdb stores just in-frame clones and leaves some out. Here the sample spans tens of thousands of clones, 82% being singletons. What was sequenced was peripheral blood. These receptors originate from a human donor in a cohort sampled during active COVID-19.

The chain uses TRBV5-4 and TRBJ1-4; D gene unclear. Germline CDR1 is SGHNT and CDR2 is YYREEE (reference sequence). Deletions cut 2 bases from V and 0 bases from J, with 8 bases between. The CDR3 has 15 amino acids. CDR3 residues: CASSFGSATNEKLFF. DNA of the CDR3: TGTGCCAGCAGCTTCGGGTCAGCAACTAATGAAAAACTGTTTTTT.

The rearrangement uses TRBV5-8 and TRBJ1-2; TRBD1 matches 11 bases. J lost 8 bases, V lost 4 bases, and 7 bases had no gene match. The germline CDR1 and CDR2 sequences are SGHTS and YDEGEE. CDR3 length equals 14 residues. DNA of the CDR3: TGTGCCAGCAGCAGGACAGGGGGCGATAGGGGCTACACCTTC. It specifies CASSRTGGDRGYTF.

The chain joins TRBV4-1 to TRBJ2-3; D ambiguous. The CDR3 is 14 amino acids. Trimming cost V 3 bases and J 0 bases, with 7 bases left between them. Germline V gene lookup returns CDR1 MGHRA and CDR2 YSYEKL. The CDR3 DNA follows: TGCGCCAGCAGCCAGGCCGCTAGCACAGATACGCAGTATTTT. This sequence encodes CASSQAASTDTQYF.

This clone was observed a handful of times. The chain joins TRBV27 to TRBJ1-2, with D possibly TRBD1 on 5 matching bases. Trimming pared 8 bases from V and 9 bases from J, leaving 19 bases between. This CDR3 is 13 amino acids long. Germline CDR1 MNHEY, CDR2 SMNVEV (reference sequence). This CDR3 is CASAPQTVLSYTF. The CDR3 DNA reads as TGTGCCAGCGCCCCACAGACAGTTCTAAGCTACACCTTC.

This clone turned up a few times. The chain carries TRBV27 and TRBJ2-7; 11 nucleotides match TRBD1. J gave up 3 bases and V 0 bases, and 4 bases lay outside the gene matches. CDR1 MNHEY and CDR2 SMNVEV come from the germline V gene (reference sequence). The CDR3 extends over 16 amino acids. The CDR3 nucleotides read TGTGCCAGCAGTTTATCAGGACAGGGGGCCATCTACGAGCAGTACTTC. This translates into CASSLSGQGAIYEQYF.

The chain has TRBV5-1 and TRBJ2-6, with TRBD1 identical over 10 bases. Germline CDR1 is SGHRS and CDR2 is YFSETQ. The V gene end was trimmed by 3 bases and the J gene end by 0 bases; junction bases not matched to a gene: 6. The CDR3 has 18 amino acids. The CDR3 loop is CASSSWTGGASGANVLTF. The DNA for the CDR3 is TGCGCCAGCAGCTCTTGGACAGGGGGGGCCTCTGGGGCCAACGTCCTGACTTTC.

The chain carries TRBV19 and TRBJ2-1; 7 bases are a match to TRBD1. V dropped 6 bases and J dropped 5; count of bases not matched to a gene: 10. CDR3 length equals 15 residues. Germline V CDR1 and CDR2: LNHDA, SQIVND (reference sequence). The CDR3 loop is CASRRRQGNDNEQFF. The CDR3 region has the DNA TGTGCCAGTAGGCGAAGACAGGGTAATGACAATGAGCAGTTCTTC.

This chain links TRBV27 with TRBJ2-7; maybe TRBD1 (6 bases). Germline CDR1 is MNHEY and CDR2 is SMNVEV (reference sequence). Trimming removed 6 bases at V and 5 bases at J, with 14 bases between. CDR3 length: 13 amino acids. CDR3 in amino acids: CASRPAGVNEQYF. The CDR3, as DNA: TGTGCCAGCAGACCGGCAGGGGTCAACGAGCAGTACTTC.